Listed below are T cell receptor beta chains from one sample, sequenced in a study of cytomegalovirus exposure and HLA in healthy donors. Clones were read by immunoSEQ multiplex PCR, and TCRdb kept only the in-frame ones, dropping some. This table holds a few hundred thousand clones, roughly 70% found once. Sequenced sample: PBMCs. The receptors here all came from a female donor in good health and CMV-seronegative. Both conserved end residues are part of each CDR3. The D gene is left open where the match is weak. Clone sizes are given selectively: once, few, many, or a class where the clone is expanded.

cdr3_nt | cdr3_aa | j_call | v_call | d_call | clone_size
TGTGCCAGTAGTATTGCGGTTACAGGGAACACTGAAGCTTTCTTT | CASSIAVTGNTEAFF | TRBJ1-1 | TRBV19 | - | -
TGTGCCAGTTCCCACACCTACAGGGTAAATCAGCCCCAGCATTTT | CASSHTYRVNQPQHF | TRBJ1-5 | TRBV19 | - | -
TGCGCCAGCAGCTTGACAGGGGCGGGCAATCAGCCCCAGCATTTT | CASSLTGAGNQPQHF | TRBJ1-5 | TRBV5-1 | TRBD1 | -
TGTGCCAGCTACCGACTCCTCGGGGAGACCCAGTACTTC | CASYRLLGETQYF | TRBJ2-5 | TRBV2 | - | -
TGTGCCAGCAGCTTAGGGTCTAGCGGGAGTTGGGCCAGAGAGACCCAGTACTTC | CASSLGSSGSWARETQYF | TRBJ2-5 | TRBV7-9 | TRBD2 | few
TGTGCCAGCATCCGAGGGGGGGGTACCTACAATGAGCAGTTCTTC | CASIRGGGTYNEQFF | TRBJ2-1 | TRBV6-6 | - | -
TGTGCCAGCAGCGCCATGCAGGGGCACACTGAAGCTTTCTTT | CASSAMQGHTEAFF | TRBJ1-1 | TRBV7-9 | - | -
TGTGCCAGTCACAGAGATAGCAATCAGCCCCAGCATTTT | CASHRDSNQPQHF | TRBJ1-5 | TRBV6-6 | - | once
TGTGCCAGCAGCCCGGGGGGGAGGAATGAGCAGTTCTTC | CASSPGGRNEQFF | TRBJ2-1 | TRBV5-4 | TRBD2 | few
TGTGCCAGCAGCTCCAGGGACAGTCACACTGAAGCTTTCTTT | CASSSRDSHTEAFF | TRBJ1-1 | TRBV7-2 | TRBD1 | -